This T cell receptor beta chain was recorded in a study of CXCR3-negative and CXCR3-positive naive CD8 T cells (dated by TCRdb to about 2019). Context from the whole study: In total, some 130 million TRB reads were obtained, corresponding to roughly 1.5 +/- 0.3 million reads per library. Naive subsets from about 5 donors and memory cells from 3 donors were included in the TRBV-TRBJ cluster analysis. Diversity and physicochemical repertoire analyses were performed on about a dozen donors pooled from two independent experiments.

The run used a NextSeq 550. The Human TCR Profiling Kit (MiLaboratory) was used to prepare UMI-labeled 5' RACE TRB cDNA libraries. The full amount of extracted RNA was used for cDNA synthesis, and the full amount of resulting cDNA was used for PCR amplification. The libraries were made side by side, with each library going through the same number of PCR cycles. In the source study's methods: With a minimum of two reads required per UMI, MIGEC and MiXCR pulled out about 49,000 +/- 11,000 unique UMI-labeled TRB cDNA molecules from each library. On average, each library contained approximately 40,000 +/- 10,000 functional in-frame TRB CDR3 nucleotide clonotypes without stop codons. After downsampling to 5000 UMI-labeled TRB molecules per sample, diversity metrics, including normalized Shannon-Wiener and Chao1, were computed in VDJtools. VDJtools computed clonotype-size-weighted physicochemical properties of the central five CDR3 residues: interaction energy, strength, volume and Kidera factor 4. After reprocessing by TCRdb, each CDR3 protein sequence is one entry, and no DNA is given. TCRdb's processing, not the authors', yielded these V and J calls. The sample table gives about 130,000 distinct CDR3 sequences. The ten biggest clones cover 0.41% of the sample.

Each CD8+ T cell subset was flow-sorted in triplicate, with roughly 310,000 cells per subset placed directly into RLT lysis buffer. To keep memory contaminants out, a stringent definition of naive CD8+ T cells was applied: CD45RO-CCR7+CD27+CD95-. Peripheral blood mononuclear cells were isolated from buffy coats by standard density gradient centrifugation. A FACSAria III was used to flow-sort naive CXCR3-negative and CXCR3-positive CD8+ T cells. Total RNA was extracted from sorted cells with an RNeasy Mini Kit. Points on this clonotype: Its antigen is unknown.

What the work shows at the level of the full study, not this receptor alone: Similar TRBV-TRBJ usage was shown by naive CXCR3-negative and CXCR3-positive cells from the same donor, whereas distinct patterns were shown by memory cells. TRB CDR3s from CXCR3-positive naive cells showed higher hydrophobicity (lower Kidera factor 4), lower energy, and higher strength and volume indices than CXCR3-negative naive cells. Because surface CD5, which is linked to self-reactivity in mice, was comparable between the naive subsets, TCR interaction strength was also inferred from the physicochemical properties of TRB CDR3s. Comparably high repertoire diversity was found in both naive subsets, whereas much lower repertoire diversity was found in memory CD8+ T cells. Because CXCR3 expression was partially decreased after cryopreservation, freshly isolated PBMCs were used for most assays.

The cysteine opens and the phenylalanine closes a CDR3 of 12 amino acids. The entry carries no DNA sequence. From a lookup of the germline V gene, CDR1 and CDR2 are SQVTM and ANQGSEA. Sample: naive CXCR3+ CD8+ T cells from blood. This sample's cell subset or site label indicates: CD45RO-CCR7+CD27+CD95- naive CD8+ T cells expressing CXCR3 (TNR3+). This sequence uses TRBV29-1 and TRBJ2-7; TCRdb reports TRBD1, a call that lacks DNA to check it against. The sequence was obtained from a human donor in good health. Some clones in this sample may be carry-over from other donors' samples. CDR3 reads: CSVYGGPYEQYF.